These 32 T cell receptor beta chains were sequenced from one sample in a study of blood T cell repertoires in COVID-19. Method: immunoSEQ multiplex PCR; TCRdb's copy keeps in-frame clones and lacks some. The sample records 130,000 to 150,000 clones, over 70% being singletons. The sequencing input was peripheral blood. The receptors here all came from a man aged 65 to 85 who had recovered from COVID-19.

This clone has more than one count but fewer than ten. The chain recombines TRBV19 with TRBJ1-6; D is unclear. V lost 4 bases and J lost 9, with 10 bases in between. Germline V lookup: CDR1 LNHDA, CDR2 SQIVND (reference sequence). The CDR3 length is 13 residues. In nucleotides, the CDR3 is TGTGCCAGTAGTACTAGTAGAAGTTCACCCCTCCACTTT. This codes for CASSTSRSSPLHF.

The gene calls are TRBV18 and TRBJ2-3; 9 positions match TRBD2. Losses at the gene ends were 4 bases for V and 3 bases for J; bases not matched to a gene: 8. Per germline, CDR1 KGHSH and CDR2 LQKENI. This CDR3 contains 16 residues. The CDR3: CASSQLSGRGTDTQYF. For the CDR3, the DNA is TGTGCCAGCTCACAACTTAGCGGGAGAGGGACAGATACGCAGTATTTT.

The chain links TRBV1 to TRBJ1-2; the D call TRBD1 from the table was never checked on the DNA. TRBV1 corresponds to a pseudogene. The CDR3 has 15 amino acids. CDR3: CTSSQDTGVNYGYTF. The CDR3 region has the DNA TGCACCAGCAGCCAAGATACAGGGGTTAACTATGGCTACACCTTC.

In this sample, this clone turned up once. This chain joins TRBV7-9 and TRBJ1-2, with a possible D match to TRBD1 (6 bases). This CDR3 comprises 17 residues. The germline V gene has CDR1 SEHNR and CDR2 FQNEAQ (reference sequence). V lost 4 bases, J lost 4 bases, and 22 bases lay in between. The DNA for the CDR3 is TGTGCCAGCAGCTCTTCTTCGGACAGCGAAAGTATCTATGGCTACACCTTC. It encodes CASSSSSDSESIYGYTF. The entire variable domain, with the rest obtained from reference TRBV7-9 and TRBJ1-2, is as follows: DTGVSQNPRHKITKRGQNVTFRCDPISEHNRLYWYRQTLGQGPEFLTYFQNEAQLEKSRLLSDRFSAERPKGSFSTLEIQRTEQGDSAMYLCASSSSSDSESIYGYTFGSGTRLTVV.

CDR3 DNA sequence: TGTGCCAGCAGCTCGCTTGGACTAGCTCCAGATACGCAGTATTTT. This sequence encodes CASSSLGLAPDTQYF. The rearrangement uses TRBV5-6 and TRBJ2-3; 8 bases match TRBD2. J lost 4 bases, V lost 3 bases, and 7 bases had no gene match. Per germline, CDR1 SGHDT and CDR2 YYEEEE. The CDR3 spans 15 residues.

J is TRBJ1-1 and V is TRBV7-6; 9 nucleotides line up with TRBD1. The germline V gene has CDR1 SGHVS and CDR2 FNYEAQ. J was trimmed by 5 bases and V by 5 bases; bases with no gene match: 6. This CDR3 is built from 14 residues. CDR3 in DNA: TGTGCCAGCAGCAGAGGACAGGGGAATACTGAAGCTTTCTTT. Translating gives CASSRGQGNTEAFF.

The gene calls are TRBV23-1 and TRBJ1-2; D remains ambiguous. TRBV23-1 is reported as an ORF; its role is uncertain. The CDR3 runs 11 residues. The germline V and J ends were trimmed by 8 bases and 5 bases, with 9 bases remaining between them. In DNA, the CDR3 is TGCGCCAGCGGCATTTTGTATGGCTACACCTTC. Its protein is CASGILYGYTF.

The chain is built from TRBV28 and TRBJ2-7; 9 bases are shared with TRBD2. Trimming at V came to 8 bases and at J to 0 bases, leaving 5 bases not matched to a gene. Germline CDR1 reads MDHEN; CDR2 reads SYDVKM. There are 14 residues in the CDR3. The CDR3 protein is CASLAGRDSYEQYF. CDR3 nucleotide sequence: TGTGCCAGCCTAGCGGGAAGGGACTCCTACGAGCAGTACTTC.

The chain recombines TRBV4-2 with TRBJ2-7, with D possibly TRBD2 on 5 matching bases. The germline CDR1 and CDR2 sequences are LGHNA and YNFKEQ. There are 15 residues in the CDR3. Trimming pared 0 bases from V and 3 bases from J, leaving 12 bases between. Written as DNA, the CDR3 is TGTGCCAGCAGCCAAGAGCTCCGAACTAGCTACGAGCAGTACTTC. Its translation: CASSQELRTSYEQYF.

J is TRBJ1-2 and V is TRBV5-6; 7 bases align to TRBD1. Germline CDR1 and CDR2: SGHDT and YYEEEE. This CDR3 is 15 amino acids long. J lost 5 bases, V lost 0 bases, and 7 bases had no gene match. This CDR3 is CASSLDRGRQYGYTF. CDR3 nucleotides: TGTGCCAGCAGCTTGGACAGGGGAAGGCAATATGGCTACACCTTC.

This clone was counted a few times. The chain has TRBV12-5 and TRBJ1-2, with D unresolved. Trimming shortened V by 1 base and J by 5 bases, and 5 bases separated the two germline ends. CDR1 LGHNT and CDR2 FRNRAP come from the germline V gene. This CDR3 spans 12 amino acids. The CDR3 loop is CASGLDTYGYTF. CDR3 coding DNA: TGTGCTAGTGGTTTGGATACTTATGGCTACACCTTC.

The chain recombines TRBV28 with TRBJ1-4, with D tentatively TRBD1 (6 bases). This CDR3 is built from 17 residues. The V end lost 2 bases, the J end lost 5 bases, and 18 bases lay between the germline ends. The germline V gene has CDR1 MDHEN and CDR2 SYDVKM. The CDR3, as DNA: TGTGCCAGCAGTTTAAATCCCCGGACAGAGTTAAATGAAAAACTGTTTTTT. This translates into CASSLNPRTELNEKLFF.

This CDR3 is CASSFRGTGELFF. The DNA of the CDR3 is TGTGCCAGCAGCTTTCGGGGAACCGGGGAGCTGTTTTTT. J is TRBJ2-2 and V is TRBV7-2; D is perhaps TRBD2 (5 bases). CDR1 and CDR2 (germline): SGHTA, FQGNSA. Deletions cut 3 bases from V and 5 bases from J, with 7 bases between. The CDR3 totals 13 residues.

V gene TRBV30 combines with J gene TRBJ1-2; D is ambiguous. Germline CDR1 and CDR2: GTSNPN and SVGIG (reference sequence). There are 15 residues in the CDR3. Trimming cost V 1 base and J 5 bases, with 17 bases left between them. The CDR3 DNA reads TGTGCCTGGAGTGCCTTGGGTTCGGGTCTTTATGGCTACACCTTC. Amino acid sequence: CAWSALGSGLYGYTF.

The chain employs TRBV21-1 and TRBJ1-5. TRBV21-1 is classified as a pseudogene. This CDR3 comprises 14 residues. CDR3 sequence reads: CASGPLGTTKPQHF. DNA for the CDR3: TGTGCCAGCGGACCATTGGGGACTACCAAGCCCCAGCATTTT.

The CDR3 nucleotides are TGTGCCAGCAGCTCCACAAAAGGGACAGCCCTTATTAACACCGGGGAGCTGTTTTTT. Translated, it gives CASSSTKGTALINTGELFF. This chain uses TRBV7-9 with TRBJ2-2, with 7 bases matching TRBD1. Germline assignment: CDR1 SEHNR and CDR2 FQNEAQ (reference sequence). This CDR3 comprises 19 residues. V lost 4 bases, J lost 2 bases, and 16 bases stayed unmatched.

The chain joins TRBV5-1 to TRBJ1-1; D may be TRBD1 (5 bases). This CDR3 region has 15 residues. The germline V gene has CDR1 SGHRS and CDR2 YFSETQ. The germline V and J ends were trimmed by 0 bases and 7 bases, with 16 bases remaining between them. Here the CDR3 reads CASSLGPGGDYEAFF. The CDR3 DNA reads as TGCGCCAGCAGCTTGGGCCCGGGGGGAGATTATGAAGCTTTCTTT.

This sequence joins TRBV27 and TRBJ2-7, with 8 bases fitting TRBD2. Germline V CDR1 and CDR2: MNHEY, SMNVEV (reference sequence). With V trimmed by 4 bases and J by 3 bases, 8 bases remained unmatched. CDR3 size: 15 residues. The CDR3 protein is CASSSRTGTSYEQYF. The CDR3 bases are TGTGCCAGCAGTTCGCGAACCGGGACTAGCTACGAGCAGTACTTC.

Written as DNA, the CDR3 is TGTGCCAGCAGCTCGCTGACAGGGCTAGGCTATGGCTACACCTTC. Translation gives CASSSLTGLGYGYTF. The V gene is TRBV7-2, the J gene TRBJ1-2, with 7 bases aligning to TRBD1. After removal of 4 bases from V and 4 bases from J, the junction contained 9 bases not matched to a gene. The germline V gene has CDR1 SGHTA and CDR2 FQGNSA. The CDR3 runs to 15 residues.

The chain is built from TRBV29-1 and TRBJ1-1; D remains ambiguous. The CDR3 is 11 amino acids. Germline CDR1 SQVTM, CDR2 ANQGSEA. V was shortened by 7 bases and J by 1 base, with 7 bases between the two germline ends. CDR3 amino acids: CSAQENTEAFF. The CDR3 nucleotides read TGCAGCGCTCAGGAGAACACTGAAGCTTTCTTT.

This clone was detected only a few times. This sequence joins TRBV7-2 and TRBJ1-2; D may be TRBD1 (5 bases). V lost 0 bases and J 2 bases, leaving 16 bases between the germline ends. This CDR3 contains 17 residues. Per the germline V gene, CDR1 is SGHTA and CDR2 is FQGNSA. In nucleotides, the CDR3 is TGTGCCAGCAGCTTAGCGCTTGGTGGAGGGGCGAACTATGGCTACACCTTC. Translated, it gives CASSLALGGGANYGYTF.

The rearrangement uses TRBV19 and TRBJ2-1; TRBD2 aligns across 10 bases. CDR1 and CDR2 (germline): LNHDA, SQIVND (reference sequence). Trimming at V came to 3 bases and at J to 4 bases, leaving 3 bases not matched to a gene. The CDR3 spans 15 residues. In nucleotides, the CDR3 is TGTGCCAGTAGTATGTTAGCGGGAGGATACAATGAGCAGTTCTTC. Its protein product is CASSMLAGGYNEQFF.

In DNA, the CDR3 is TGTGCCATCAGTGTAGGTTCGGCTAGCGTATCCTACGAGCAGTACTTC. It yields the protein CAISVGSASVSYEQYF. The chain uses TRBV10-3 and TRBJ2-7; D might be TRBD2 (6 bases). The CDR3 has 16 residues. Trimming left V 4 bases short and J 1 base short, with 17 bases between. Germline CDR1 reads ENHRY; CDR2 reads SYGVKD.

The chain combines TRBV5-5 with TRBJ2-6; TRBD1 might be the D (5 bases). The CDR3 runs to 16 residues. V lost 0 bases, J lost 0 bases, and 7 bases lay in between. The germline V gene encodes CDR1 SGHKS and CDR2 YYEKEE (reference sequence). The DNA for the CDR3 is TGTGCCAGCAGCTTGGCAGGACACTCTGGGGCCAACGTCCTGACTTTC. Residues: CASSLAGHSGANVLTF.

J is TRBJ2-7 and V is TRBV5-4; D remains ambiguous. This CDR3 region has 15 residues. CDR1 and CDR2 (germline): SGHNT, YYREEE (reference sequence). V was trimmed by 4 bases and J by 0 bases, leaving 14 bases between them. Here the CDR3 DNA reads TGTGCCAGCAGCCCTGATCTAGAAAGCTCCTACGAGCAGTACTTC. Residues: CASSPDLESSYEQYF. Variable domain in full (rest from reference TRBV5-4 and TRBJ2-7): ETGVTQSPTHLIKTRGQQVTLRCSSQSGHNTVSWYQQALGQGPQFIFQYYREEENGRGNFPPRFSGLQFPNYSSELNVNALELDDSALYLCASSPDLESSYEQYFGPGTRLTVT.

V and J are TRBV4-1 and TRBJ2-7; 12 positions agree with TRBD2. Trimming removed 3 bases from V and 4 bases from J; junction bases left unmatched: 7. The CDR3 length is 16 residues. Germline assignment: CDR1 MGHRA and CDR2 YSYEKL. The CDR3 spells CASSQRLAGEGYEQYF. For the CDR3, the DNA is TGCGCCAGCAGCCAGAGACTAGCGGGAGAGGGTTACGAGCAGTACTTC.

CDR3 nucleotides: TGTGCCAGTAGTATTTTTTCGGGACAGGGCGTATCCGAGCAGTACTTC. It yields the protein CASSIFSGQGVSEQYF. The chain uses TRBV19 and TRBJ2-7; 9 nucleotides match TRBD1. This CDR3 has 16 residues. The junction had 12 bases not matched to a gene; V was cut back by 3 bases and J by 6 bases. Germline assignment: CDR1 LNHDA and CDR2 SQIVND (reference sequence). Supplemented by reference TRBV19 and TRBJ2-7, the full variable domain reads DGGITQSPKYLFRKEGQNVTLSCEQNLNHDAMYWYRQDPGQGLRLIYYSQIVNDFQKGDIAEGYSVSREKKESFPLTVTSAQKNPTAFYLCASSIFSGQGVSEQYFGPGTRLTVT.

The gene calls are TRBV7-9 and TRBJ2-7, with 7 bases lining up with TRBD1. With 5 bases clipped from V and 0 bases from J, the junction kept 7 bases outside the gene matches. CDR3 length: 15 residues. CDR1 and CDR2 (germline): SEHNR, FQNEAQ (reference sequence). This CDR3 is CASSTGTASSYEQYF. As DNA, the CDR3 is TGTGCCAGCAGCACGGGGACAGCCAGCTCCTACGAGCAGTACTTC.

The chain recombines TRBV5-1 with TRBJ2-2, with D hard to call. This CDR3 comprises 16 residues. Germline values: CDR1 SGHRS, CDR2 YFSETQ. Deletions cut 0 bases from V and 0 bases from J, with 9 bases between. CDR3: CASSLVQIANTGELFF. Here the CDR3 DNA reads TGCGCCAGCAGCTTGGTGCAGATCGCGAACACCGGGGAGCTGTTTTTT.

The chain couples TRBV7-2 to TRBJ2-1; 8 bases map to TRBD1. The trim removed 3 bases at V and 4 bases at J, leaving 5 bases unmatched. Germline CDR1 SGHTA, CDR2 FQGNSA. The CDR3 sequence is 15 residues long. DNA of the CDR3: TGTGCCAGCAGCTTGGAGGACAGGGCTTACAATGAGCAGTTCTTC. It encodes CASSLEDRAYNEQFF.

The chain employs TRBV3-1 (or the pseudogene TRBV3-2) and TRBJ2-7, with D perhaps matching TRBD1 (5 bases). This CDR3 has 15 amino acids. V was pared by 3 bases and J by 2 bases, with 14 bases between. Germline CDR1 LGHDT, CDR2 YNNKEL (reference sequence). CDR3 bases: TGTGCCAGCAGCCAGCCCGACAGTGACGCCTACGAGCAGTACTTC. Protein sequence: CASSQPDSDAYEQYF.

The CDR3 DNA follows: TGTGCCAGCAGCGCTGGACTAGCAGTGAACACCGGGGAGCTGTTTTTT. It codes for CASSAGLAVNTGELFF. The V gene is TRBV7-3, the J gene TRBJ2-2, with 8 bases identical to TRBD2. The CDR3 consists of 16 residues. J gave up 1 base and V 5 bases, and 6 bases lay outside the gene matches. From germline, CDR1 is SGHTA and CDR2 FQGTGA.